The 14 T cell receptor beta chains listed next were all sequenced from one sample in a study of HIV-infected patients and healthy controls. All unsorted peripheral T cells were captured because whole blood was used without fractionation. 500 ng RNA was reverse transcribed with alpha and beta constant-region primers. Separate chain-specific third strand synthesis with multiplexing indices produced the alpha and beta libraries. TCRdb passed the 5' RACE reads through MiXCR, listing each CDR3 protein once. The sample shows approximately 14,000 distinct CDR3 sequences, 9.9% of them seen only once. Source material: blood. The receptors stem from an adult in good health.

In this sample, this clonotype turned up a few times. The genes are TRBV5-4 and TRBJ1-3; D might be TRBD1 (5 bases). This CDR3 contains 14 residues. V dropped 9 bases and J dropped 4 bases, with 17 bases sitting between them. Germline CDR1 reads SGHNT; CDR2 reads YYREEE (reference sequence). The CDR3 spells CATLSRGVGNTIYF. The CDR3 DNA reads as TGTGCCACCCTCTCCCGGGGCGTCGGAAACACCATATATTTT.

This clonotype is categorized as medium-sized. Relative to the germline gene, one junction end is altered; a read error may explain this. V and J are TRBV9 and TRBJ2-1; D ambiguous. This CDR3 is 13 amino acids long. The germline CDR1 and CDR2 sequences are SGDLS and YYNGEE. CDR3 residues: CASSVESFNEQFF. For the CDR3, the DNA is TGTGCCAGCAGCGTAGAGTCCTTCAATGAGCAGTTCTTC.

At least ten counts were recorded for this clonotype. V and J are TRBV24-1 and TRBJ1-1, with D maybe TRBD1 (6 bases). Germline CDR1 reads KGHDR; CDR2 reads SFDVKD. The CDR3 is 13 residues long. Trimming left V 7 bases short and J 1 base short, with 9 bases between. The CDR3 region is CATRGAWNTEAFF. In nucleotides, the CDR3 is TGTGCCACCAGGGGGGCATGGAACACTGAAGCTTTCTTT.

The sample holds many counts of this clonotype. The rearrangement links TRBV12-3 or TRBV12-4 to TRBJ2-5; D unclear. This CDR3 contains 13 residues. V was trimmed by 3 bases and J by 1 base, leaving 6 bases between them. The DNA for the CDR3 is TGTGCCAGCAGTTTCAAGGGCCAAGAGACCCAGTACTTC. It translates to CASSFKGQETQYF.

This clonotype was detected ten times or more. The chain has TRBV3-1 and TRBJ2-1, with D uncertain. This CDR3 region has 12 residues. The V gene lost 4 bases and the J gene lost 10 bases, with 11 bases spanning the gap. CDR1 is LGHDT, CDR2 YNNKEL, per germline (reference sequence). This CDR3 reads CASSRVGQEQFF. CDR3 nucleotides: TGTGCCAGCAGCCGTGTCGGGCAGGAGCAGTTCTTC.

The V gene is TRBV19, the J gene TRBJ2-7, with a tentative D call TRBD2 (6 bases). This CDR3 comprises 15 residues. Per the germline V gene, CDR1 is LNHDA and CDR2 is SQIVND (reference sequence). V was cut by 8 bases and J by 3 bases, with 20 bases left in between. The CDR3 loop reads CASAGRGIWNYEQYF. In DNA form, the CDR3 reads TGTGCCAGTGCGGGTCGGGGGATCTGGAACTACGAGCAGTACTTC.

Within the sample, this clonotype is medium-sized. The chain is built from TRBV11-2 and TRBJ2-5, with 14 bases identical to TRBD2. Trimming removed 1 base from V and 6 bases from J; junction bases left unmatched: 10. CDR3 length: 18 residues. The germline V gene encodes CDR1 SGHAT and CDR2 FQNNGV. CDR3 protein: CASSLVVGTSGGFKTQYF. The CDR3 DNA reads as TGTGCCAGCAGCTTAGTCGTCGGGACTAGCGGGGGATTTAAGACCCAGTACTTC.

Relative to its sample, this clonotype is medium-sized. The chain uses TRBV20-1 and TRBJ2-3; 7 nucleotides line up with TRBD2. Germline V lookup: CDR1 DFQATT, CDR2 SNEGSKA (reference sequence). The CDR3 extends over 16 amino acids. Trimming at V came to 1 base and at J to 4 bases, leaving 11 bases not matched to a gene. Written as DNA, the CDR3 is TGCAGTGCTAGAGTGCGGGAGTTACCCACCGCAGATACGCAGTATTTT. This sequence encodes CSARVRELPTADTQYF.

In its sample, this clonotype was seen many times. The V and J genes are TRBV3-1 and TRBJ1-1; 8 bases are a match to TRBD1. CDR3 length equals 13 residues. The trim removed 5 bases at V and 10 bases at J, leaving 9 bases unmatched. The germline V gene encodes CDR1 LGHDT and CDR2 YNNKEL (reference sequence). The CDR3 DNA is TGTGCCAGCAGCAAACAGGGGGGACAAAGAGCTTTCTTT. Translating it yields CASSKQGGQRAFF.

This clonotype was seen at least ten times. CDR3 region: CASSQGQDYGYTF. For the CDR3, the DNA is TGTGCCAGCTCGCAAGGACAAGACTATGGCTACACCTTC. The gene calls are TRBV18 and TRBJ1-2, with a tentative D call TRBD1 (5 bases). The CDR3 runs 13 residues. V was shortened by 6 bases and J by 3 bases, with 11 bases between the two germline ends. Per germline, CDR1 KGHSH and CDR2 LQKENI.

Comments on this clonotype: One end of the junction varies from germline; a read error may be responsible. The chain recombines TRBV4-3 with TRBJ2-5; 8 bases match TRBD1. This CDR3 is 16 amino acids long. Germline CDR1 LGHNA, CDR2 YSLEER. This chain's CDR3 is CASGQEEGQGEETQYF. DNA of the CDR3: TGCGCCAGCGGCCAAGAAGAAGGACAGGGTGAAGAGACCCAGTACTTC.

This clonotype was seen many times. The V call is TRBV25-1, the J call TRBJ1-5; TRBD1 agrees at 8 bases. Germline V gene data show CDR1 as MGHDK and CDR2 as SYGVNS. V trimming: 5 bases; J trimming: 4 bases; junction bases outside the gene matches: 7. The CDR3 length is 15 residues. This CDR3 is CASSQATGANQPQHF. CDR3 nucleotide sequence: TGTGCCAGCAGTCAGGCGACAGGGGCTAATCAGCCCCAGCATTTT.

This clonotype was counted at least ten times. The junction and the germline gene differ at one end; a read error may be behind it. The V gene is TRBV18, the J gene TRBJ1-1; perhaps TRBD1 as D (6 bases). This CDR3 comprises 14 residues. Germline values: CDR1 KGHSH, CDR2 LQKENI. The CDR3 loop reads CASAPEQGNTEAFF. The CDR3, as DNA: TGTGCCAGCGCACCAGAACAGGGGAACACTGAAGCTTTCTTT.

In its sample, this clonotype was seen a few times. This sequence joins TRBV18 and TRBJ1-5; TRBD1 aligns across 10 bases. Germline lookup yields CDR1 KGHSH and CDR2 LQKENI. The CDR3 covers 15 residues. J was trimmed by 4 bases and V by 3 bases; bases with no gene match: 3. CDR3 DNA: TGTGCCAGCTCACCCGGACAGGGGGAAAATCAGCCCCAGCATTTT. It translates to CASSPGQGENQPQHF.